A single sample is the source of the 24 T cell receptor beta chains below, sequenced in a study of blood T cell repertoires in COVID-19. The repertoire was sequenced with immunoSEQ multiplex PCR; TCRdb's copy has only in-frame clones and lacks some. Of 110,000 to 150,000 clones listed, roughly 88% were seen once; the top ten hold less than 2%. The sample taken for sequencing was peripheral blood. The receptors originated from a woman in her sixties with acute or convalescent COVID-19.

The rearrangement joins TRBV6-6 to TRBJ1-5; D not certain. Trimming removed 2 bases from V and 7 bases from J, with 6 bases in between. The CDR3 is 12 residues long. The V gene's germline CDR1 is MNHNY and CDR2 SVGAGI (reference sequence). For the CDR3, the DNA is TGTGCCAGCAGTTACCCCCAACAGCCCCAGCATTTT. This sequence encodes CASSYPQQPQHF.

The chain carries TRBV5-6 and TRBJ2-7, with D possibly TRBD1 on 6 matching bases. The CDR3 totals 13 residues. V lost 1 base and J 5 bases, leaving 10 bases between the germline ends. Germline loops: CDR1 SGHDT, CDR2 YYEEEE. The CDR3 nucleotides are TGTGCCAGCAGCTTGCCAGGGGTCGACGAGCAGTACTTC. Its protein product is CASSLPGVDEQYF.

This clone was counted between two and nine times. This sample also contains other DNA sequences that code for the same CDR3. This CDR3 reads CASRPDSRSYNSPLHF. In DNA, the CDR3 is TGCGCCAGCAGACCGGACAGCCGCTCCTATAATTCACCCCTCCACTTT. This sequence joins TRBV5-1 and TRBJ1-6; a weak D match, TRBD1 (6 bases). In germline, CDR1 is SGHRS, CDR2 YFSETQ. Trimming removed 5 bases from V and 0 bases from J, with 12 bases in between. This CDR3 spans 16 amino acids.

The V call is TRBV6-5, the J call TRBJ1-1, with 7 positions matching TRBD1. The germline V gene has CDR1 MNHEY and CDR2 SVGAGI. This CDR3 has 14 residues. J lost 4 bases, V lost 6 bases, and 8 bases had no gene match. CDR3 nucleotides: TGTGCCAGCAGATATGGGGCAGGGGGCACTGAAGCTTTCTTT. Amino acids: CASRYGAGGTEAFF.

V is TRBV3-1 (or the pseudogene TRBV3-2) and J is TRBJ1-4; possibly TRBD1 for D (5 bases). Germline V gives CDR1 LGHDT, CDR2 YNNKEL (reference sequence). CDR3 size: 16 residues. The V end was cut by 0 bases, the J end by 6 bases, with 14 bases between. CDR3 in DNA: TGTGCCAGCAGCCAAGAGAGACAGACCGCCGATGAAAAACTGTTTTTT. Translated, it gives CASSQERQTADEKLFF.

This clone was seen more than once but under ten times. The J gene is TRBJ1-1, the V gene TRBV9; 7 nucleotides line up with TRBD1. The CDR3 loop spans 15 amino acids. Germline V gives CDR1 SGDLS, CDR2 YYNGEE. J was trimmed by 0 bases and V by 4 bases; bases with no gene match: 6. Here the CDR3 DNA reads TGTGCCAGCAGCCCTTGGACAGGATTGAACACTGAAGCTTTCTTT. Amino acids: CASSPWTGLNTEAFF.

V and J are TRBV9 and TRBJ2-3; TRBD1 aligns across 9 bases. J gave up 4 bases and V 7 bases, and 7 bases lay outside the gene matches. The germline V gene has CDR1 SGDLS and CDR2 YYNGEE. This CDR3 is built from 14 residues. DNA of the CDR3: TGTGCCAGCGGAACAGGGGGCTGGTCAGATACGCAGTATTTT. It yields the protein CASGTGGWSDTQYF.

V usage is TRBV4-1 and J usage is TRBJ1-6; D not resolved. Trimming took 1 base from V and 6 from J, leaving 19 bases between them. CDR1 is MGHRA and CDR2 is YSYEKL in the germline V gene. The CDR3 extends over 18 amino acids. CDR3 sequence (DNA): TGCGCCAGCAGCCAAGGAGTGAGAGGGTTAACCTCTAATTCACCCCTCCACTTT. Translation: CASSQGVRGLTSNSPLHF.

The V gene is TRBV18, the J gene TRBJ1-2; 7 bases line up with TRBD1. Per the germline V gene, CDR1 is KGHSH and CDR2 is LQKENI. The V gene end was trimmed by 4 bases and the J gene end by 8 bases; junction bases not matched to a gene: 16. The CDR3 totals 16 residues. CDR3 protein: CASSLNYLDRMSGYTF. As DNA, the CDR3 is TGTGCCAGCTCACTCAACTACCTGGACAGGATGAGCGGCTACACCTTC.

The J gene is TRBJ2-5, the V gene TRBV6-5; possibly TRBD1 for D (6 bases). Trimming left V 7 bases short and J 4 bases short, with 13 bases between. The CDR3 length is 13 residues. CDR1 and CDR2 (germline): MNHEY, SVGAGI. The CDR3 loop reads CASTDRFLETQYF. The CDR3 coding sequence is TGTGCCAGCACGGACAGATTCCTAGAGACCCAGTACTTC.

The gene calls are TRBV28 and TRBJ1-2; D is uncertain. The germline V gene has CDR1 MDHEN and CDR2 SYDVKM. Deletions cut 2 bases from V and 7 bases from J, with 5 bases between. This CDR3 spans 11 amino acids. CDR3 sequence reads: CASSLRSGYTF. CDR3 in DNA: TGTGCCAGCAGTTTACGGTCTGGCTACACCTTC.

CDR3 sequence: CASSQNRGNNSPLHF. Written as DNA, the CDR3 is TGTGCCAGCAGTCAAAACAGGGGCAATAATTCACCCCTCCACTTT. The chain links TRBV5-4 to TRBJ1-6, with 7 bases identical to TRBD1. V was clipped by 5 bases and J by 5 bases; unmatched bases: 7. From germline, CDR1 is SGHNT and CDR2 YYREEE (reference sequence). This CDR3 region has 15 residues.

This clone was recorded only once. The chain links TRBV7-2 to TRBJ2-5, with D uncertain. V was shortened by 6 bases and J by 5 bases, with 16 bases between the two germline ends. CDR1 SGHTA and CDR2 FQGNSA come from the germline V gene. The CDR3 sequence is 14 residues long. The CDR3 DNA reads TGTGCCAGCAGTCGATATACTGGGCTTGAGACCCAGTACTTC. Its protein is CASSRYTGLETQYF.

The chain links TRBV9 to TRBJ2-7; TRBD1 might be the D (6 bases). Trimming cost V 4 bases and J 0 bases, with 11 bases left between them. CDR3 length: 14 amino acids. Germline CDR1 is SGDLS and CDR2 is YYNGEE. As DNA, the CDR3 is TGTGCCAGCAGCCCGTGGGACACCTCCTACGAGCAGTACTTC. This gives the protein CASSPWDTSYEQYF.

The chain has TRBV4-2 and TRBJ2-7; 8 nucleotides match TRBD1. Per germline, CDR1 LGHNA and CDR2 YNFKEQ. The CDR3 length is 16 residues. Trimming cost V 1 base and J 5 bases; bases outside gene matches: 10. CDR3 in amino acids: CASSQGSSDRVHEQYF. CDR3 DNA sequence: TGTGCCAGCAGCCAAGGTTCGTCGGACAGGGTCCACGAGCAGTACTTC.

The chain has TRBV28 and TRBJ1-3, with D possibly being TRBD1 (6 bases). With 6 bases removed from V and 7 bases from J, the gap between germline ends came to 19 bases. This CDR3 comprises 15 residues. Germline assignment: CDR1 MDHEN and CDR2 SYDVKM. The CDR3 nucleotides read TGTGCCAGCAGGGATGGACAGCCGGGGCGGAACACCATATATTTT. It codes for CASRDGQPGRNTIYF. The variable domain in full, with the rest retrieved from reference TRBV28 and TRBJ1-3, is DVKVTQSSRYLVKRTGEKVFLECVQDMDHENMFWYRQDPGLGLRLIYFSYDVKMKEKGDIPEGYSVSREKKERFSLILESASTNQTSMYLCASRDGQPGRNTIYFGEGSWLTVV.

CDR3: CASRQTGQGKRHEQYF. The CDR3 DNA sequence: TGTGCCAGTAGACAAACCGGACAGGGCAAGCGTCACGAGCAGTACTTC. V gene TRBV19 combines with J gene TRBJ2-7; 8 bases are shared with TRBD1. The CDR3 covers 16 residues. Trimming took 6 bases from V and 5 from J; bases not matched to a gene: 15. Germline CDR1 and CDR2: LNHDA and SQIVND (reference sequence). The full variable domain, rest sourced from reference TRBV19 and TRBJ2-7, is DGGITQSPKYLFRKEGQNVTLSCEQNLNHDAMYWYRQDPGQGLRLIYYSQIVNDFQKGDIAEGYSVSREKKESFPLTVTSAQKNPTAFYLCASRQTGQGKRHEQYFGPGTRLTVT.

This clone was detected many times. This sequence joins TRBV7-9 and TRBJ1-4, with 7 bases matching TRBD1. The CDR3 runs to 15 residues. The V gene end was trimmed by 5 bases and the J gene end by 8 bases; junction bases not matched to a gene: 11. CDR1 is SEHNR and CDR2 is FQNEAQ in the germline V gene (reference sequence). In DNA form, the CDR3 reads TGTGCCAGCAGCGTAGTGGGTGACAGGGCCGAAAAACTGTTTTTT. Protein product: CASSVVGDRAEKLFF.

This chain joins TRBV19 and TRBJ1-2, with 7 positions matching TRBD1. Germline V gene sequence: CDR1 LNHDA, CDR2 SQIVND (reference sequence). Trimming cost V 4 bases and J 5 bases; bases outside gene matches: 4. The CDR3 is 13 amino acids. CDR3 region: CASSTGTVYGYTF. Written as DNA, the CDR3 is TGTGCCAGTAGTACGGGGACAGTTTATGGCTACACCTTC.

The chain is built from TRBV6-2 or TRBV6-3 and TRBJ2-5; a possible D gene is TRBD1 (5 bases). CDR3 length equals 13 residues. The V and J ends lost 0 bases and 7 bases respectively, with 9 bases between them. Germline CDR1 reads MNHEY; CDR2 reads SVGEGT. Here the CDR3 DNA reads TGTGCCAGCAGTTACTCTACAAGGGGGACCCAGTACTTC. Its protein is CASSYSTRGTQYF.

This chain connects TRBV19 to TRBJ1-1; no clear D gene. The CDR3 runs to 11 residues. V gave up 5 bases and J gave up 5 bases, with 6 bases separating them. Germline V lookup: CDR1 LNHDA, CDR2 SQIVND (reference sequence). The CDR3 loop is CASSYWTEAFF. In DNA, the CDR3 is TGTGCCAGTAGTTACTGGACTGAAGCTTTCTTT.

This chain links TRBV2 with TRBJ2-5; 7 positions match TRBD1. V gave up 9 bases and J gave up 1 base; unmatched junction bases: 2. Germline assignment: CDR1 SNHLY and CDR2 FYNNEI. CDR3 length equals 12 residues. The CDR3 sequence: CARRDSQETQYF. CDR3 DNA sequence: TGTGCCAGACGGGACAGCCAAGAGACCCAGTACTTC.

As to this clone: One end of the junction fails to match germline, which may point to a read error. The genes are TRBV20-1 and TRBJ2-4, with D perhaps TRBD1 (5 bases). The CDR3 covers 11 residues. Germline CDR1 and CDR2: DFQATT and SNEGSKA (reference sequence). The CDR3 loop reads CSANIGVIQYF. The CDR3 bases are TGCAGCGCTAATATAGGGGTCATTCAGTACTTC.

This rearrangement joins TRBV4-2 to TRBJ1-3; D is ambiguous. The CDR3 spans 18 residues. Germline CDR1 is LGHNA and CDR2 is YNFKEQ. V was cut by 6 bases and J by 3 bases, with 24 bases left in between. The CDR3 loop is CASSISGATGFGGNTIYF. DNA of the CDR3: TGTGCCAGCAGTATTTCGGGAGCGACGGGCTTTGGTGGAAACACCATATATTTT.